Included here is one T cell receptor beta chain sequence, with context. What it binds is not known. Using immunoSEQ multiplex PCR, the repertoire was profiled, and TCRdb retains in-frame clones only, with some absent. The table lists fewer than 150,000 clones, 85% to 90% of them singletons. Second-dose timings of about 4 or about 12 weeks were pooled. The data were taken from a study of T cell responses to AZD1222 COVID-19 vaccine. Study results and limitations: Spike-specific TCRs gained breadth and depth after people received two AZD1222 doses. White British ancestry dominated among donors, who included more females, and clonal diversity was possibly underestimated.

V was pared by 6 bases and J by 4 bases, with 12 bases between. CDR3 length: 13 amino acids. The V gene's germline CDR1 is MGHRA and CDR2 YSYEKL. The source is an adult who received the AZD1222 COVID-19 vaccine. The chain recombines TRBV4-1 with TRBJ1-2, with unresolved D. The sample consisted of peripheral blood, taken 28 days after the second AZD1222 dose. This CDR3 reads CASSLEGLYGYTF. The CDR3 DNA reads TGCGCCAGCAGTTTGGAAGGCCTCTATGGCTACACCTTC.